These 30 T cell receptor beta chains share one sample of origin, sequenced in a study of patients and donors after allogeneic stem cell transplantation. TCRdb redid the calling of the RT-PCR reads with MiXCR, one entry per CDR3 protein. This sample has 150,000 to 250,000 distinct CDR3 sequences, with around two fifths found just once. Sequencing was done on a sample of blood, either unsorted or a sorted T cell fraction (not recorded which). The receptors come from a human donor who was either an allogeneic HSCT recipient or a stem cell or donor lymphocyte infusion donor (not recorded which). It is not recorded whose cells these are; they may come from a transplant donor.

This clonotype has just a few counts. The chain carries TRBV9 and TRBJ1-2; tentative D call: TRBD1 (5 bases). The CDR3 has 14 residues. In germline, CDR1 is SGDLS, CDR2 YYNGEE. V was shortened by 3 bases and J by 7 bases, with 16 bases between the two germline ends. CDR3 in amino acids: CASSGTRAFPGYTF. CDR3 nucleotide sequence: TGTGCCAGCAGCGGGACAAGAGCCTTCCCTGGCTACACCTTC.

CDR3 DNA: TGTGCCAGCACCATAGGGGGGTATAGGGACACTGAAGCTTTCTTT. Translation gives CASTIGGYRDTEAFF. J is TRBJ1-1 and V is TRBV28; possible D gene TRBD1, 6 bases. V was clipped by 7 bases and J by 3 bases, with 18 bases between them. The CDR3 loop spans 15 amino acids. CDR1 and CDR2 from the germline V gene are MDHEN and SYDVKM.

This chain joins TRBV18 and TRBJ1-1; D remains unclear. The CDR3 contains 16 residues. V shed 1 base and J shed 1 base, with 13 bases lying between them. The germline V gene has CDR1 KGHSH and CDR2 LQKENI. The CDR3, as DNA: TGTGCCAGCTCACCACTCGGGCAGGCAAGGAACACTGAAGCTTTCTTT. It specifies CASSPLGQARNTEAFF.

The chain recombines TRBV20-1 with TRBJ1-1; TRBD1 matches at 7 bases. V shed 1 base, J shed 6 bases, and the junction held 8 bases outside the gene matches. CDR1 and CDR2 (germline): DFQATT, SNEGSKA (reference sequence). The CDR3 runs to 14 residues. CDR3 coding DNA: TGCAGTGCTAGAGTGCGACAGGGAACGTCTGAAGCTTTCTTT. Translation gives CSARVRQGTSEAFF.

The chain joins TRBV4-1 to TRBJ1-5; D may be TRBD1 (6 bases). Trimming left V 6 bases short and J 6 bases short, with 18 bases between. The V gene's germline CDR1 is MGHRA and CDR2 YSYEKL. CDR3 length: 15 amino acids. The CDR3 DNA reads TGCGCCAGCAGGCTAGAAGACAGGATCGGTCAGCCCCAGCATTTT. This gives the protein CASRLEDRIGQPQHF.

This chain links TRBV11-2 with TRBJ1-1; D is uncertain. Germline V gene sequence: CDR1 SGHAT, CDR2 FQNNGV. Trimming stripped 3 bases from V and 5 bases from J, with 10 bases between. The CDR3 is made up of 13 amino acids. The CDR3 DNA follows: TGTGCCAGCAGCTTCTTATTAGGAACTGAAGCTTTCTTT. This encodes CASSFLLGTEAFF.

J is TRBJ2-7 and V is TRBV6-5; unclear D gene. This CDR3 has 12 amino acids. V dropped 2 bases and J dropped 7 bases, with 9 bases sitting between them. CDR1 is MNHEY and CDR2 is SVGAGI in the germline V gene. CDR3: CASSYGVGEQYF. The CDR3 nucleotides are TGTGCCAGCAGTTACGGGGTGGGGGAGCAGTACTTC.

The chain links TRBV9 to TRBJ2-7; the D gene is possibly TRBD2 (5 bases). Germline-derived CDR1 and CDR2 are SGDLS and YYNGEE. The CDR3 runs to 15 residues. V was shortened by 0 bases and J by 2 bases, with 12 bases between the two germline ends. CDR3 amino acids: CASSVGSAQPYEQYF. CDR3 coding DNA: TGTGCCAGCAGCGTAGGTAGCGCCCAACCCTACGAGCAGTACTTC.

V is TRBV12-3 or TRBV12-4 and J is TRBJ1-2; D ambiguous. V lost 3 bases, J lost 8 bases, and 16 bases lay in between. CDR3 size: 14 residues. In nucleotides, the CDR3 is TGTGCCAGCAGTTTTGGCACCTCTCTGGGGGGCTACACCTTC. This gives the protein CASSFGTSLGGYTF.

The chain couples TRBV18 to TRBJ2-5, with no clear D. The V gene lost 2 bases and the J gene lost 5 bases, with 12 bases spanning the gap. Per the germline V gene, CDR1 is KGHSH and CDR2 is LQKENI. The CDR3 has 14 residues. The DNA for the CDR3 is TGTGCCAGCTCACCAAAGACGTTGAGGGAGACCCAGTACTTC. It translates to CASSPKTLRETQYF.

The CDR3 DNA sequence: TGTGCCAGCAGCTTGGCTTATCCAGAAAACTATGGCTACACCTTC. Encoded protein: CASSLAYPENYGYTF. The chain recombines TRBV5-6 with TRBJ1-2; D is unclear. CDR3 length: 15 amino acids. V was clipped by 0 bases and J by 2 bases, with 11 bases between them. Germline V gene lookup returns CDR1 SGHDT and CDR2 YYEEEE.

V gene TRBV6-5 combines with J gene TRBJ1-2; 8 bases align to TRBD1. Trimming cost V 7 bases and J 5 bases; bases outside gene matches: 9. Looked up from germline, CDR1 is MNHEY and CDR2 is SVGAGI. This CDR3 has 14 residues. The CDR3 here is CASTRQGPGYGYTF. The CDR3 DNA is TGTGCCAGCACCCGACAGGGGCCTGGGTATGGCTACACCTTC.

CDR3 protein: CASSLEPATDTQYF. The CDR3 bases are TGTGCCAGCAGCTTAGAGCCAGCCACAGATACGCAGTATTTT. V is TRBV7-2 and J is TRBJ2-3, with D unresolved. Germline values: CDR1 SGHTA, CDR2 FQGNSA. V shed 1 base and J shed 2 bases, with 7 bases lying between them. The CDR3 contains 14 residues.

The rearrangement joins TRBV5-4 to TRBJ2-1; 11 bases agree with TRBD1. J lost 7 bases, V lost 4 bases, and 7 bases had no gene match. This CDR3 has 15 amino acids. CDR1 and CDR2 from the germline V gene are SGHNT and YYREEE (reference sequence). CDR3 DNA sequence: TGTGCCAGCAGCGTGGACAGGGGGCGCATAAATGAGCAGTTCTTC. Its translation: CASSVDRGRINEQFF.

This chain connects TRBV28 to TRBJ1-6; a weak D match, TRBD1 (5 bases). The V gene's germline CDR1 is MDHEN and CDR2 SYDVKM. The length of the CDR3 is 16 residues. V lost 5 bases to trimming and J lost 9 bases, with 20 bases between them. The CDR3 DNA is TGTGCCAGCAGTCTATTATTCCCGACGGGGACTTCACCCCTCCACTTT. It translates to CASSLLFPTGTSPLHF.

V gene TRBV12-3 or TRBV12-4 combines with J gene TRBJ2-1; unclear D gene. This CDR3 contains 13 residues. Between the trimmed V and J ends, which lost 3 bases and 7 bases, there was a span of 10 bases. As DNA, the CDR3 is TGTGCCAGCAGTTTTGGTGGGGTAAATGAGCAGTTCTTC. It yields the protein CASSFGGVNEQFF.

The rearrangement links TRBV19 to TRBJ2-2; 10 bases map to TRBD2. J lost 6 bases, V lost 1 base, and 5 bases had no gene match. Per germline, CDR1 LNHDA and CDR2 SQIVND (reference sequence). The CDR3 extends over 16 amino acids. The CDR3 loop reads CASSIGTSGTPGELFF. DNA of the CDR3: TGTGCCAGTAGTATAGGTACTAGCGGGACACCCGGGGAGCTGTTTTTT.

This clonotype came up once. This chain links TRBV2 with TRBJ2-2, with D unresolved. The CDR3 runs 16 residues. Germline V CDR1 and CDR2: SNHLY, FYNNEI. Between the trimmed V and J ends, which lost 9 bases and 8 bases, there was a span of 25 bases. CDR3 coding DNA: TGTGCCAGGGCTTATGGGGATAACGAGCCGGCTGGGGAGCTGTTTTTT. Translated: CARAYGDNEPAGELFF.

The rearrangement uses TRBV14 and TRBJ2-7; 10 bases fit TRBD2. CDR3 length: 14 residues. Germline V lookup: CDR1 SGHDN, CDR2 FVKESK. J was trimmed by 6 bases and V by 4 bases; bases with no gene match: 6. CDR3 DNA: TGTGCCAGCAGCCGGATCGGGACTAGCGTCGAGCAGTACTTC. Translating gives CASSRIGTSVEQYF.

The chain uses TRBV29-1 and TRBJ2-7; TRBD1 aligns across 7 bases. This CDR3 spans 12 amino acids. The J segment lost 4 bases and the V segment lost 4 bases, leaving 4 bases of the junction unmatched. Germline V gene data show CDR1 as SQVTM and CDR2 as ANQGSEA. The CDR3 is CSVVETGYEQYF. The CDR3 DNA reads TGCAGCGTTGTCGAGACAGGGTACGAGCAGTACTTC.

The CDR3 reads CSAREVPNTEAFF. CDR3 nucleotide sequence: TGCAGTGCTAGAGAGGTACCGAACACTGAAGCTTTCTTT. J is TRBJ1-1 and V is TRBV20-1; the D is unclear. CDR1 is DFQATT and CDR2 is SNEGSKA in the germline V gene (reference sequence). CDR3 length: 13 residues. Trimming took 0 bases from V and 1 from J, leaving 6 bases between them.

This clonotype was counted between two and nine times. V gene TRBV20-1 combines with J gene TRBJ1-6; 7 bases match TRBD1. Trimming cost V 6 bases and J 7 bases; bases outside gene matches: 6. The CDR3 is 13 residues long. Germline V gene data show CDR1 as DFQATT and CDR2 as SNEGSKA (reference sequence). The CDR3, as DNA: TGCAGTGCCTCCGACAGGGTCAATTCACCCCTCCACTTT. This translates into CSASDRVNSPLHF.

The table lists this clonotype with a few counts. The CDR3 DNA follows: TGTGCCAGCAGCCCTGAGACGGGCACAGATACGCAGTATTTT. This sequence encodes CASSPETGTDTQYF. V and J are TRBV4-2 and TRBJ2-3; no definite D call. Germline V gene lookup returns CDR1 LGHNA and CDR2 YNFKEQ. V was cut by 4 bases and J by 1 base, with 9 bases left in between. This CDR3 has 14 residues.

The genes are TRBV7-2 and TRBJ2-1; 8 bases align to TRBD2. Germline assignment: CDR1 SGHTA and CDR2 FQGNSA. The CDR3 has 14 residues. The junction had 8 bases not matched to a gene; V was cut back by 0 bases and J by 13 bases. CDR3 sequence (DNA): TGTGCCAGCAGCTTAGCACACGGGAGGGACTCACAGTTCTTC. Translation: CASSLAHGRDSQFF.

The chain joins TRBV12-3 or TRBV12-4 to TRBJ2-2, with D uncertain. V was trimmed by 5 bases and J by 4 bases, leaving 8 bases between them. The CDR3 contains 13 residues. The CDR3 DNA follows: TGTGCCAGCAGTCCAGAATCCACCGGGGAGCTGTTTTTT. As protein: CASSPESTGELFF.

V and J are TRBV7-2 and TRBJ2-3; D possibly corresponds to TRBD2 (5 bases). The CDR3 runs to 14 residues. Germline lookup yields CDR1 SGHTA and CDR2 FQGNSA. With 3 bases removed from V and 4 bases from J, the gap between germline ends came to 11 bases. In DNA form, the CDR3 reads TGTGCCAGCAGCTTGGGAGCGGACCCAGATACGCAGTATTTT. This codes for CASSLGADPDTQYF.

This clonotype was detected a few times. This sequence joins TRBV7-9 and TRBJ2-7, with D possibly matching TRBD1 (6 bases). Germline values: CDR1 SEHNR, CDR2 FQNEAQ (reference sequence). CDR3 length: 15 residues. V was pared by 2 bases and J by 5 bases, with 16 bases between. The CDR3 DNA sequence: TGTGCCAGCAGCTTAAGTTCGCAGGGGATCAACGAGCAGTACTTC. Encoded protein: CASSLSSQGINEQYF.

This clonotype was counted once. V usage is TRBV6-5 and J usage is TRBJ1-3; D gene uncertain. The ends were cut back, 1 base at V and 0 bases at J, with 16 bases in the middle. In germline, CDR1 is MNHEY, CDR2 SVGAGI. This CDR3 has 18 amino acids. This CDR3 is CASSYFNAVSLSGNTIYF. DNA for the CDR3: TGTGCCAGCAGTTACTTCAACGCCGTTTCCCTCTCTGGAAACACCATATATTTT.

The rearrangement links TRBV15 to TRBJ2-7; a weak D match, TRBD1 (6 bases). The CDR3 is made up of 14 amino acids. The germline CDR1 and CDR2 sequences are LNHNV and YYDKDF (reference sequence). Trimming removed 3 bases at V and 0 bases at J, with 9 bases between. The CDR3 nucleotides read TGTGCCACCAGCAGGAGGGACAACTCCTACGAGCAGTACTTC. This translates into CATSRRDNSYEQYF.

The chain couples TRBV6-5 to TRBJ2-4; 12 bases line up with TRBD2. Germline CDR1 is MNHEY and CDR2 is SVGAGI. V dropped 6 bases and J dropped 7; count of bases not matched to a gene: 10. The CDR3 sequence is 16 residues long. CDR3 protein: CASRLAGGIGKNIQYF. The CDR3 DNA is TGTGCCAGCAGGCTAGCGGGAGGGATCGGAAAGAACATTCAGTACTTC.